This T cell receptor beta chain was captured in a study of shared clonotypes between healthy human individuals. The method was immunoSEQ multiplex PCR; TCRdb's version includes in-frame clones alone and lacks a portion of them. This table has 950,000 to 1,100,000 clones, roughly 75% appearing once. The germline CDR1 and CDR2 sequences are SEHNR and FQNEAQ (reference sequence). Trimming took 2 bases from V and 4 from J, leaving 10 bases between them. The CDR3 consists of 14 residues. Sequenced sample: memory CD4+ T cells sorted from blood. Regarding subset: CD45RA-negative fraction. This clonotype originated in a man aged 18-30 years in good health. V and J are TRBV7-9 and TRBJ2-3; perhaps D is TRBD1 or TRBD2 (6 bases each). CDR3 protein: CASSLSGAADTQYF. The CDR3 nucleotides read TGTGCCAGCAGCTTATCGGGGGCGGCAGATACGCAGTATTTT.